This TCR beta chain originates from a study of blood T cell repertoires in COVID-19 (dated by TCRdb to 2018 to 2021). Some background on the complete study: Collaborator samples came from the United States, Italy and Spain and covered acute and convalescent phases of COVID-19. Where HLA class I and class II types were available, the types were taken from metadata supplied by the sample provider, not from assay-based typing. Deeply sampled blood TCRbeta repertoires from subjects exposed to, actively infected with, or recovered from COVID-19 were included in the dataset. The material from the prospective study consisted of cDNA or gDNA derived from T cells, B-cell-depleted T cells, or PBMCs. Samples came from the ongoing ImmuneRACE study (first 160 participants) plus 1,254 subjects from 6 global collaborators. The repertoires were made available in a free public database intended to serve as a resource for research on the immune response to SARS-CoV-2. Sample metadata almost always included a de-identified subject ID, COVID-19 status, age in years and sex.

Remarks on this clone: Its antigen remains undetermined. No base quality values were provided; no much bigger clone lies one nucleotide off.

One collaborating source in Seattle enrolled patients while the patients were actively infected and followed the patients over time throughout the course of disease. The collaborating institutions used their own protocols to collect whole blood in K2EDTA tubes. For TCRbeta analysis, collaborator samples were shipped as frozen whole blood, as isolated PBMCs, or as DNA extracted from either sample type. The junction carries 12 bases between V and J, which are trimmed by 3 bases and 1 base respectively. The CDR3 contains 15 residues, cysteine and phenylalanine counted. This entry keeps only the CDR3 DNA: 45 bases, framed from base 1. The germline V gene yields SGHRS for CDR1 and YFSETQ for CDR2. The immunoSEQ Assay, a bias-controlled multiplex PCR, was used to amplify TCRbeta CDR3 regions from genomic DNA. Per the authors' processing: Nucleated cell counts per sample were estimated from amplification of reference gene primers within the assay. To quantify the absolute abundance of each unique TCRbeta CDR3 rearrangement, sequence reads were collapsed and filtered. For each sample, productive Simpson clonality was calculated by taking the square root of Simpson's diversity index across productive rearrangements. The source is immuneACCESS, and TCRdb retained only in-frame sequences with V and J called. Part of the clones is not carried over; for the studies checked, unresolved V genes explain less than half of this, and the remainder is unexplained. D and trimming come from the DNA, and the V and J calls and clone size come from that table. The sample records under 250,000 clones, about 81% of which are singletons. The ten biggest clones cover less than 6% of the sample.

The study at large found these results: How much clinical and demographic metadata was included differed by source and by participant, and the metadata was provided uncurated.

This receptor was taken from a woman in her 70s with COVID-19, enrolled during active disease. The material sequenced was peripheral blood. The rearrangement combines TRBV5-1 with TRBJ2-3, with TRBD2 as a weak D call on 6 bases. CDR3 sequence: CASSWAGLGTDTQYF. The nucleotides are TGCGCCAGCAGCTGGGCGGGGCTCGGCACAGATACGCAGTATTTT.